These T cell receptor beta chains were read from a single sample in a study of T cell responses to AZD1222 COVID-19 vaccine. The assay was immunoSEQ multiplex PCR, and TCRdb's table has in-frame clones only and misses some. The sample has 75,000 to 100,000 clones, more than 90% seen once. This specimen consisted of peripheral blood, obtained on day 0 of AZD1222 vaccination. These receptors were obtained from an adult in good health. Each CDR3 is given with its conserved first and last residue. The D gene is left open where the match is weak. Clone size appears in some rows only: once, few, many, or a class for an expanded clone.

d_gene,abundance,v_gene,j_gene,CDR3nt,CDR3aa
-,-,TRBV10-2,TRBJ1-4,TGCGCCAGCAGTGAGCCGGTCTCCGACTCAAAACTGTTTTTT,CASSEPVSDSKLFF
-,-,TRBV30,TRBJ2-7,TGTGCCTGGAGGTACAGAAGCTCCTACGAGCAGTACTTC,CAWRYRSSYEQYF
-,-,TRBV5-5,TRBJ1-1,TGTGCCAGCAGCTTTGAACAGAAATTTGAAGCTTTCTTT,CASSFEQKFEAFF
-,-,TRBV19,TRBJ1-5,TGTGCCAGTATAGGGGGAAATCAGCCCCAGCATTTT,CASIGGNQPQHF
-,-,TRBV10-3,TRBJ1-2,TGTGCCATCAGTGAGTCGCAGTATGGCTACACCTTC,CAISESQYGYTF
TRBD1,-,TRBV4-1,TRBJ2-7,TGCGCCAGCAGCCAAGACGTGACAGGGGACCGCTACGAGCAGTACTTC,CASSQDVTGDRYEQYF
TRBD1,-,TRBV12-5,TRBJ1-2,TGTGCTAGTGGTCCTTTGAACAGGGGACGCAACTATGGCTACACCTTC,CASGPLNRGRNYGYTF
TRBD2,-,TRBV7-2,TRBJ2-1,TGTGCCAGTGGAATCGGGGGGGCCTACAATGAGCAGTTCTTC,CASGIGGAYNEQFF
TRBD1,once,TRBV5-6,TRBJ2-5,TGTGCCAGCAGCTTGGGACAGGGCGGCGAGACCCAGTACTTC,CASSLGQGGETQYF
-,-,TRBV7-3,TRBJ2-1,TGTGCCAGCAGCCCTAGTCCGGCTATTACCTACAATGAGCAGTTCTTC,CASSPSPAITYNEQFF
TRBD1,-,TRBV11-2,TRBJ1-4,TGTGCCAGCAGCCCCGACAGGGGAGACGAAAAACTGTTTTTT,CASSPDRGDEKLFF
-,-,TRBV4-1,TRBJ2-1,TGCGCCAGCAGCCAAGCTGTAGATGAGCAGTTCTTC,CASSQAVDEQFF
TRBD1,-,TRBV6-1,TRBJ1-3,TGTGCCAGCAGTGAGTTCCGACAGGGAGGAAACACCATATATTTT,CASSEFRQGGNTIYF
TRBD1,-,TRBV29-1,TRBJ1-1,TGCAGCGTTATACCGGGACAGGGGGTCGGGTCTGAAGCTTTCTTT,CSVIPGQGVGSEAFF
-,-,TRBV4-3,TRBJ2-1,TGCGCCAGCAGCCAAGACTATGGAATGCACAATGAGCAGTTCTTC,CASSQDYGMHNEQFF
-,-,TRBV27,TRBJ1-1,TGTGCCAGCAGGAGGGGGGTCACTGAAGCTTTCTTT,CASRRGVTEAFF
-,-,TRBV6-1,TRBJ1-2,TGTGCCAGCAGTGAACCCCCAGGCAGTAACTATGGCTACACCTTC,CASSEPPGSNYGYTF
-,once,TRBV5-6,TRBJ1-5,TGTGCCAGCAGCTTCTCCGGGACTCCCATGAATAGCAATCAGCCCCAGCATTTT,CASSFSGTPMNSNQPQHF
TRBD2,-,TRBV15,TRBJ2-7,TGTGCCACCAGCAGAGATCTAGCGGACTCCTACGAGCAGTACTTC,CATSRDLADSYEQYF
TRBD2,-,TRBV2,TRBJ2-2,TGTGCCAGCAGCGAAACCCCTCGGGGGGGGCCCTCCACCGGGGAGCTGTTTTTT,CASSETPRGGPSTGELFF
-,-,TRBV4-3,TRBJ2-7,TGCGCCAGCAGCCAAGCAGGGCCCGCCTACGAGCAGTACTTC,CASSQAGPAYEQYF
-,-,TRBV27,TRBJ2-1,TGTGCCACCGCGCCGGACAGAAACAATGAGCAGTTCTTC,CATAPDRNNEQFF
-,-,TRBV10-2,TRBJ2-6,TGCGCCAGCAGTCTCTCGGCACTTCTAACAAGTCGGGCCAACGTCCTGACTTTC,CASSLSALLTSRANVLTF
-,-,TRBV27,TRBJ2-1,TGTGCCAGCAGTTTATTGGGCGGCTACAATGAGCAGTTCTTC,CASSLLGGYNEQFF
-,-,TRBV28,TRBJ1-6,TGTGCCAGCAGTCTTACCCCCACCGGACGGAATAATTCACCCCTCCACTTT,CASSLTPTGRNNSPLHF
-,-,TRBV3-1/TRBV3-2,TRBJ1-2,TGTGCCAGCAGCCAATCAGGGGCCCACTATGGCTACACCTTC,CASSQSGAHYGYTF
-,-,TRBV7-2,TRBJ2-3,TGTGCCAGCAGCCTGGTCGTAGATACGCAGTATTTT,CASSLVVDTQYF
-,once,TRBV28,TRBJ1-2,TGTGCCAGCAGTACGGGACGTAGGCTGGGCTACACCTTC,CASSTGRRLGYTF
-,-,TRBV7-9,TRBJ2-7,TGTGCCAGCAGCTTACCCCATGGGGCTAGCTCAAAGCAGTACTTC,CASSLPHGASSKQYF
-,-,TRBV12-3/TRBV12-4,TRBJ1-2,TGTGCCATCCGGGCAGGGAATAACTATGGCTACACCTTC,CAIRAGNNYGYTF
-,-,TRBV27,TRBJ1-3,TGTGCCAGCACCGCGGGGGGAGGGAACACCATATATTTT,CASTAGGGNTIYF
-,-,TRBV25-1,TRBJ1-1,TGTGCCAGCAGTGACCCCCAGGGTACGACTGAAGCTTTCTTT,CASSDPQGTTEAFF
-,once,TRBV29-1,TRBJ2-7,TGCAGCGTCGCGGACCCTGCTGGGTACGAGCAGTACTTC,CSVADPAGYEQYF
TRBD2,many,TRBV28,TRBJ2-1,TGTGCCAGCAGCATTCTCGGGACTAGCGGGAGCAATGAGCAGTTCTTC,CASSILGTSGSNEQFF
-,-,TRBV3-1/TRBV3-2,TRBJ2-5,TGTGCCAGCAGCCAAGTCTCCGACCCTGGGCTGTACCAAGAGACCCAGTACTTC,CASSQVSDPGLYQETQYF
TRBD2,-,TRBV19,TRBJ2-1,TGTGCCAGTATCGCCGGGACTAGCTTAAATGAGCAGTTCTTC,CASIAGTSLNEQFF
-,-,TRBV10-3,TRBJ1-6,TGTGCCATCAGGGAAGGGACGCAACCCCTCCACTTT,CAIREGTQPLHF
-,-,TRBV15,TRBJ2-7,TGTGCCACCAGCAGAGATCATCCCAGGAGCTCCTACGAGCAGTACTTC,CATSRDHPRSSYEQYF
-,once,TRBV5-1,TRBJ1-2,TGCGCCAGCAGCCCGGGAAGACAGAGAGATGGCTACACCTTC,CASSPGRQRDGYTF
TRBD2,-,TRBV27,TRBJ2-2,TGTGCCAGCAGTCCCCGCTTAGCGGGGGGTCCTCAGCGGGAGCTGTTTTTT,CASSPRLAGGPQRELFF
-,-,TRBV3-1/TRBV3-2,TRBJ2-7,TGTGCCAGCAGCCAAGCCTTGGGACCGAGCTACGAGCAGTACTTC,CASSQALGPSYEQYF
-,-,TRBV27,TRBJ2-7,TGTGCCAGCAAGGACACAGGGCTCTACGAGCAGTACTTC,CASKDTGLYEQYF
TRBD1,few,TRBV2,TRBJ1-1,TGTGCCAGCAGGGGAGGGACCGCAGGGGGGACTGAAGCTTTCTTT,CASRGGTAGGTEAFF
TRBD2,-,TRBV19,TRBJ2-1,TGTGCCAGTAGTATAGCTAGCGGGAGATACAATGAGCAGTTCTTC,CASSIASGRYNEQFF
TRBD1,-,TRBV4-1,TRBJ1-4,TGCGCCAGCAGCCAAGATTTTTTGGGGACAGTCTATGAAAAACTGTTTTTT,CASSQDFLGTVYEKLFF
TRBD1,-,TRBV4-2,TRBJ2-5,TGTGCCAGCAGCCGCGGGACAGGGGAAGAGACCCAGTACTTC,CASSRGTGEETQYF
TRBD2,few,TRBV28,TRBJ2-3,TGTGCCAGCAGTGCAAGGACTAGCGGGATAAACACAGATACGCAGTATTTT,CASSARTSGINTDTQYF
-,-,TRBV11-2,TRBJ1-5,TGTGCCAGCAGCTTAGATCTGGGGCATCAGCCCCAGCATTTT,CASSLDLGHQPQHF
-,-,TRBV6-1,TRBJ1-5,TGTGCCAGCAGTGACACGGATAGCAATCAGCCCCAGCATTTT,CASSDTDSNQPQHF
TRBD1,-,TRBV30,TRBJ1-4,TGTGCCTGGAGTGCACGGGGACAGATTAATGAAAAACTGTTTTTT,CAWSARGQINEKLFF
TRBD2,-,TRBV27,TRBJ2-7,TGTGCCAGCAGTTTCGGGGCTAGCGGGGTATACGAGCAATACTTC,CASSFGASGVYEQYF
-,-,TRBV19,TRBJ1-1,TGTGCCAGTAGTACCACAGAGAACACTGAAGCTTTCTTT,CASSTTENTEAFF
-,few,TRBV5-4,TRBJ1-2,TGTGCCAGCAGCTCTCCCTCCAACTATGGCTACACCTTC,CASSSPSNYGYTF
TRBD2,-,TRBV18,TRBJ2-3,TGTGCCAGCTCACCCCGGACTAGCGGGGTGGTAGATACGCAGTATTTT,CASSPRTSGVVDTQYF
-,-,TRBV6-5,TRBJ2-6,TGTGCCAGCAGTTTCGGGGAGGCCAACGTCCTGACTTTC,CASSFGEANVLTF
TRBD1,-,TRBV7-9,TRBJ1-2,TGTGCCAGCAGCCTTGGACAGGTTTTCTATGGCTACACCTTC,CASSLGQVFYGYTF
TRBD2,-,TRBV15,TRBJ2-3,TGTGCCACCAGCAGAGAACGGCGGGGGGGTACAGATACGCAGTATTTT,CATSRERRGGTDTQYF
-,-,TRBV6-2/TRBV6-3,TRBJ1-5,TGTGCCAGCAGTGACCCATCAAAGCCCCAGCATTTT,CASSDPSKPQHF
TRBD1,-,TRBV10-1,TRBJ2-7,TGCGCCAGCAGTATGAGGTCTTCGGACAGGACCTACGAGCAGTACTTC,CASSMRSSDRTYEQYF